A single sample gave rise to the 19 T cell receptor beta chains below, sequenced in a study of tumor-infiltrating lymphocytes in primary liver carcinoma. cDNA specific to TCR beta was made from 450 to 650 ng of total RNA, with a constant-region primer employed for priming. Libraries for TCR beta were built through three nested multiplex PCR rounds, which together made up a slightly modified ARM-PCR procedure. TRBV1-TRBV30 forward primers paired with a C-beta reverse primer were used in the first two PCR rounds, which ran roughly 9 cycles each. Each CDR3 protein is one row after TCRdb ran MiXCR on the multiplex PCR reads. The sample lists some 87,000 distinct CDR3 sequences, roughly 70% seen once, with around 26% in the top ten. Each 20-30 mg portion of unsorted bulk tissue served as the source for co-extraction of RNA and DNA. Material: tumor-adjacent normal liver tissue. All receptors come from a man aged 35-49 years with primary liver carcinoma and hepatitis B virus infection.

Of note for this clonotype: This likely comes from a read error, as the CDR3 has no conserved phenylalanine or tryptophan at its end. This chain links TRBV6-6 with TRBJ1-5, with a tentative D call TRBD1 (5 bases). CDR1 MNHNY and CDR2 SVGAGI come from the germline V gene (reference sequence). There are 13 residues in the CDR3. This CDR3 is CVGSSLTDQPQHS. The CDR3 DNA is TGTGTCGGCAGTTCCCTGACAGATCAGCCTCAGCATTCT.

This clonotype was seen a few times. The CDR3, as DNA: TGTGCCAGCCTGACTAGCGGGAGCACCGGGGAGCTGTTTTTT. Translated: CASLTSGSTGELFF. The chain couples TRBV28 to TRBJ2-2; 12 bases line up with TRBD2. After removal of 8 bases from V and 4 bases from J, the junction contained 2 bases not matched to a gene. The CDR3 extends over 14 amino acids. Germline CDR1 reads MDHEN; CDR2 reads SYDVKM.

This clonotype was picked up a small number of times. This may arise from a read error, as a much more abundant clone is one base away. Because the CDR3 is missing its conserved closing phenylalanine or tryptophan, this is likely a read error. The rearrangement joins TRBV4-2 to TRBJ1-1, with D uncertain. Trimming took 0 bases from V and 3 from J, leaving 8 bases between them. Germline V gene sequence: CDR1 LGHNA, CDR2 YNFKEQ. The CDR3 is 14 amino acids. CDR3 in DNA: TGTGCCAGCAGCCAAGACGGGATGGACACTGAAGCTTTCCTT. Its translation is CASSQDGMDTEAFL.

On this clonotype: This may be a read error, as it is one base from a much larger clone. The chain carries TRBV10-3 and TRBJ1-1; weak D call: TRBD1 (6 bases). Trimming took off 4 bases at V and 2 bases at J, with 14 bases between the two ends. Germline V gene data show CDR1 as ENHRY and CDR2 as SYGVKD. This CDR3 is built from 15 residues. The CDR3 spells CAISGPTRGNTEAFF. As DNA, the CDR3 is TGTGCCATCAGTGGGCCCACCAGGGGTAACACTGAAGCTTTCTTT.

CDR3 sequence (DNA): TGTGCCAGCAGTATGGGGACGGTGGGAGAGCAGTACTTC. It translates to CASSMGTVGEQYF. This chain connects TRBV28 to TRBJ2-7; either TRBD1 or TRBD2 may fit D (5 bases each). The CDR3 totals 13 residues. The germline gives CDR1 MDHEN, CDR2 SYDVKM. Trimming pared 5 bases from V and 7 bases from J, leaving 15 bases between.

A remark on this clonotype: One end of the junction does not line up with germline, which may come from a read error. The CDR3 loop is CASSLSRYTGGLFF. The CDR3 DNA reads as TGTGCCAGCAGCTTATCCCGGTACACTGGGGGGCTGTTTTTT. The V and J genes are TRBV11-2 and TRBJ2-2; either TRBD1 or TRBD2 may supply D (5 bases each). The germline CDR1 and CDR2 sequences are SGHAT and FQNNGV. This CDR3 contains 14 residues.

Turning to this clonotype: At one boundary the junction diverges from the germline segment, which might be a read error. V gene TRBV6-5 combines with J gene TRBJ1-5, with 7 bases matching TRBD1. The CDR3 runs to 16 residues. Germline loops: CDR1 MNHEY, CDR2 SVGAGI. The CDR3 protein is CASSSRDSLVNRPQHF. The CDR3 DNA is TGTGCCAGCAGTTCCCGGGACAGTTTAGTCAATCGGCCCCAGCATTTT.

This clonotype was detected only a few times. A much larger clone is a single base away; this may be a read error. The V call is TRBV13, the J call TRBJ2-3; D gene unclear. CDR1 and CDR2 from the germline V gene are PRHDT and FYEKMQ (reference sequence). This CDR3 has 17 amino acids. V lost 5 bases and J 4 bases, leaving 22 bases between the germline ends. This CDR3 reads CASSPHVVPPSPDTQYF. The CDR3 nucleotides are TGTGCCAGCAGCCCCCATGTGGTACCTCCATCTCCAGATACGCAGTATTTT.

This clonotype was counted a few times. The J gene is TRBJ1-1, the V gene TRBV28, with D unclear. In germline, CDR1 is MDHEN, CDR2 SYDVKM. The CDR3 consists of 13 residues. V lost 3 bases and J 7 bases, leaving 12 bases between the germline ends. The CDR3 coding sequence is TGTGCCAGCAGTTTTGCCCACGGGGATGAAGCTTTCTTT. It codes for CASSFAHGDEAFF.

This clonotype was found many times. The V gene is TRBV11-2, the J gene TRBJ1-5; 7 bases align to TRBD1. After removal of 5 bases from V and 6 bases from J, the junction contained 7 bases not matched to a gene. Germline CDR1 is SGHAT and CDR2 is FQNNGV. This CDR3 is 14 amino acids long. CDR3 sequence reads: CASSPYTGAQPQHF. The CDR3 DNA follows: TGTGCCAGCAGCCCATATACAGGGGCTCAGCCCCAGCATTTT.

With respect to this clonotype: Sequence at one end of the junction differs from germline and may be a read error. This chain links TRBV11-3 with TRBJ2-3, with D possibly TRBD1 on 6 matching bases. This CDR3 contains 15 residues. Germline values: CDR1 SGHNT, CDR2 YENEEA. CDR3 amino acids: CVSSLRGFSTDTQYF. The CDR3 nucleotides read TGTGTCAGCAGCTTAAGGGGGTTCAGCACAGATACGCAGTATTTT.

There are a few counts of this clonotype. A read error is possible here, since a much larger clone lies one base away. The CDR3 sequence: CVSTFGSGVEQYF. The CDR3 DNA is TGTGTCAGCACGTTCGGGAGTGGGGTCGAGCAGTACTTC. The chain recombines TRBV6-6 with TRBJ2-7; D may be TRBD2 (6 bases). This CDR3 spans 13 amino acids. Germline CDR1 MNHNY, CDR2 SVGAGI (reference sequence).

DNA for the CDR3: TGCGCCAGCAGCTTGTGGGACATTATCAACACTGAAGCTTTCTTT. Protein sequence: CASSLWDIINTEAFF. The V and J genes are TRBV5-1 and TRBJ1-1, with a possible D match to TRBD1 (6 bases). This CDR3 is 15 amino acids long. Germline CDR1 reads SGHRS; CDR2 reads YFSETQ. V was trimmed by 1 base and J by 2 bases, leaving 12 bases between them.

This clonotype was seen a single time. V gene TRBV7-9 combines with J gene TRBJ2-1, with 10 nucleotides matching TRBD1. The junction had 18 bases not matched to a gene; V was cut back by 8 bases and J by 11 bases. Germline V gene sequence: CDR1 SEHNR, CDR2 FQNEAQ (reference sequence). CDR3 length: 16 residues. Written as DNA, the CDR3 is TGTGCCAGCGGCCCGGTGTGGACAGGGGGGAGGAATAAGCAGTTCTTC. Protein: CASGPVWTGGRNKQFF.

The gene calls are TRBV5-1 and TRBJ1-2; a possible D gene is TRBD1 (5 bases). Germline lookup yields CDR1 SGHRS and CDR2 YFSETQ. Trimming shortened V by 0 bases and J by 4 bases, and 10 bases separated the two germline ends. The length of the CDR3 is 14 residues. Here the CDR3 DNA reads TGCGCCAGCAGCTTGGGGACGAGGGGCTATGGCTACACCTTC. This sequence encodes CASSLGTRGYGYTF.

A word on this clonotype: Just one base apart from a much larger clone, this may be a read error. This chain links TRBV6-1 with TRBJ2-1; D perhaps matches TRBD1 (6 bases). The end of the DNA fits TRBJ2-7 better, so the J call may be wrong. The CDR3 spans 14 residues. Germline V gene sequence: CDR1 MNHNS, CDR2 SASEGT. CDR3: CASRITLRDNEQYF. The DNA of the CDR3 is TGTGCCAGCAGGATCACTCTTCGGGACAATGAGCAGTACTTC.

In regard to this clonotype: The junction differs from germline at one of its ends, possibly a read error. The gene calls are TRBV11-2 and TRBJ1-1, with 7 bases fitting TRBD1. This CDR3 contains 16 residues. The germline V gene encodes CDR1 SGHAT and CDR2 FQNNGV. The CDR3 DNA sequence: TGTGCTAGCAACTTAGACAGGGTGGGCTGTAATTCTGAAGCTTTCTTT. Its protein is CASNLDRVGCNSEAFF.

Comments on this clonotype: A junction end diverges from the germline sequence, so it may reflect a read error. The V gene is TRBV12-3 or TRBV12-4, the J gene TRBJ1-5; D is unresolved. The CDR3 is 15 residues long. CDR3 nucleotide sequence: TGTGCCAGCAGTTTAGGGAGCCTGAGCAGTCAGCCCCAGCATTTT. Translation: CASSLGSLSSQPQHF.

Remarks on this clonotype: One junction end disagrees with the germline gene, perhaps due to a read error. This sequence joins TRBV4-1 and TRBJ2-3; a possible D gene is TRBD1 (6 bases). Per the germline V gene, CDR1 is MGHRA and CDR2 is YSYEKL. There are 13 residues in the CDR3. The CDR3 sequence is CASSQVGADSQYF. CDR3 DNA sequence: TGCGCCAGCAGCCAAGTGGGGGCAGATTCGCAGTATTTT.